These 17 T cell receptor beta chains came from one sample sequenced in a study of T cells after yellow fever vaccination. Using its own MiXCR run on the 5' RACE reads, TCRdb lists one record per CDR3 protein. The table has a few hundred thousand distinct CDR3 sequences, roughly 3.5% seen once; the top ten hold about a quarter. The input for sequencing was PBMCs, taken on the day of the yellow fever booster vaccination. The receptors stem from a man aged 18 to 35 who received the YFV17D yellow fever vaccine.

This clonotype turned up a few times. The chain is built from TRBV25-1 and TRBJ2-1; possibly TRBD2 for D (5 bases). Germline CDR1 is MGHDK and CDR2 is SYGVNS. V lost 1 base and J lost 1, with 11 bases in between. The CDR3 has 16 amino acids. CDR3 DNA: TGTGCCAGCAGTGAATGGGAGTCAGGTTCCTACAATGAGCAGTTCTTC. Protein product: CASSEWESGSYNEQFF.

This chain links TRBV2 with TRBJ2-5, with D possibly being TRBD2 (5 bases). Trimming cost V 8 bases and J 1 base, with 17 bases left between them. The CDR3 runs to 15 residues. From germline, CDR1 is SNHLY and CDR2 FYNNEI. The CDR3 loop is CASLWKERPQETQYF. Written as DNA, the CDR3 is TGTGCCAGCCTATGGAAGGAGCGGCCCCAAGAGACCCAGTACTTC. The entire variable domain, with the rest obtained from reference TRBV2 and TRBJ2-5, is as follows: EPEVTQTPSHQVTQMGQEVILRCVPISNHLYFYWYRQILGQKVEFLVSFYNNEISEKSEIFDDQFSVERPDGSNFTLKIRSTKLEDSAMYFCASLWKERPQETQYFGPGTRLLVL.

Only a few counts were recorded for this clonotype. The chain couples TRBV5-1 to TRBJ2-2; D uncertain. Deletions cut 3 bases from V and 1 base from J, with 13 bases between. The V gene's germline CDR1 is SGHRS and CDR2 YFSETQ. The length of the CDR3 is 16 residues. The CDR3, as DNA: TGCGCCAGCAGCTGGGGTTGGCTGAGGAACACCGGGGAGCTGTTTTTT. It yields the protein CASSWGWLRNTGELFF. Supplemented by reference TRBV5-1 and TRBJ2-2, the full variable domain reads KAGVTQTPRYLIKTRGQQVTLSCSPISGHRSVSWYQQTPGQGLQFLFEYFSETQRNKGNFPGRFSGRQFSNSRSEMNVSTLELGDSALYLCASSWGWLRNTGELFFGEGSRLTVL.

At least ten counts were recorded for this clonotype. The gene calls are TRBV18 and TRBJ2-3; D is unclear. Between the trimmed V and J ends, which lost 1 base and 4 bases, there was a span of 12 bases. Per the germline V gene, CDR1 is KGHSH and CDR2 is LQKENI. The length of the CDR3 is 15 residues. CDR3 region: CASSPLAEHPDTQYF. As DNA, the CDR3 is TGTGCCAGCTCACCACTGGCGGAGCATCCAGATACGCAGTATTTT. The variable domain in full, with the rest retrieved from reference TRBV18 and TRBJ2-3, is NAGVMQNPRHLVRRRGQEARLRCSPMKGHSHVYWYRQLPEEGLKFMVYLQKENIIDESGMPKERFSAEFPKEGPSILRIQQVVRGDSAAYFCASSPLAEHPDTQYFGPGTRLTVL.

This rearrangement joins TRBV7-2 to TRBJ1-6; D remains unclear. The CDR3 extends over 20 amino acids. Germline-derived CDR1 and CDR2 are SGHTA and FQGNSA. V lost 2 bases, J lost 1 base, and 21 bases lay in between. The DNA for the CDR3 is TGTGCCAGCAGCTTAAGGGATATAGGCGGGTCCGAATCCTATAATTCACCCCTCCACTTT. Translated, it gives CASSLRDIGGSESYNSPLHF.

The V gene is TRBV5-1, the J gene TRBJ2-3; 7 bases agree with TRBD1. The CDR3 is 14 residues long. Per the germline V gene, CDR1 is SGHRS and CDR2 is YFSETQ. V trimming: 6 bases; J trimming: 0 bases; junction bases outside the gene matches: 4. Here the CDR3 reads CASTGTASTDTQYF. The CDR3 region has the DNA TGCGCCAGCACCGGGACAGCGAGCACAGATACGCAGTATTTT.

This clonotype has at least ten counts. CDR3 coding DNA: TGTGCCAGCAGTTGGACAGGGCTTCAGCCCCAGCATTTT. It translates to CASSWTGLQPQHF. The chain links TRBV6-2 or TRBV6-3 to TRBJ1-5; 8 positions agree with TRBD1. The CDR3 totals 13 residues. With 4 bases clipped from V and 6 bases from J, the junction kept 2 bases outside the gene matches. Germline CDR1 reads MNHEY; CDR2 reads SVGEGT.

This rearrangement joins TRBV7-2 to TRBJ2-5; 9 bases match TRBD2. The CDR3 extends over 16 amino acids. CDR1 and CDR2 from the germline V gene are SGHTA and FQGNSA. Trimming took 5 bases from V and 7 from J; bases not matched to a gene: 14. Written as DNA, the CDR3 is TGTGCCAGCAGCAGTCGACTAGCGGAGCCTTTAGGGACCCAGTACTTC. Amino acids: CASSSRLAEPLGTQYF.

In this sample, this clonotype turned up many times. This sequence joins TRBV7-9 and TRBJ1-2; D gene unclear. V lost 4 bases and J 2 bases, leaving 11 bases between the germline ends. The CDR3 has 14 amino acids. CDR1 is SEHNR and CDR2 is FQNEAQ in the germline V gene (reference sequence). CDR3 nucleotide sequence: TGTGCCAGCAGCTCCCCGGGAGGGAACTATGGCTACACCTTC. Protein sequence: CASSSPGGNYGYTF.

The chain is built from TRBV28 and TRBJ2-7, with 11 bases matching TRBD2. The germline V gene encodes CDR1 MDHEN and CDR2 SYDVKM. The trim removed 6 bases at V and 4 bases at J, leaving 5 bases unmatched. This CDR3 has 14 amino acids. In DNA form, the CDR3 reads TGTGCCAGCAGAACTAGCGGGGGACTATACGAGCAGTACGTC. It translates to CASRTSGGLYEQYV.

This clonotype was observed at least ten times. The V and J genes are TRBV5-1 and TRBJ2-1; TRBD2 might be the D (5 bases). The CDR3 is made up of 14 amino acids. From germline, CDR1 is SGHRS and CDR2 YFSETQ. Between the trimmed V and J ends, which lost 3 bases and 2 bases, there was a span of 9 bases. CDR3 nucleotides: TGCGCCAGCAGCTCGCGGGTAACCTACAATGAGCAGTTCTTC. It is translated as CASSSRVTYNEQFF.

J is TRBJ2-3 and V is TRBV20-1; 10 nucleotides align to TRBD2. The CDR3 totals 14 residues. The germline gives CDR1 DFQATT, CDR2 SNEGSKA (reference sequence). Trimming cost V 5 bases and J 5 bases; bases outside gene matches: 7. The CDR3 DNA sequence: TGCAGTGCTGAAGTAGCGGGGGGAATAGATACGCAGTATTTT. This translates into CSAEVAGGIDTQYF.

This clonotype was observed many times. The rearrangement joins TRBV10-3 to TRBJ2-5; TRBD2 matches at 10 bases. CDR1 is ENHRY, CDR2 SYGVKD, per germline. This CDR3 spans 14 amino acids. Germline trimming cut 8 bases from V and 5 bases from J; bases unmatched to any gene: 8. The CDR3 reads CAIGSGGAQETQYF. CDR3 sequence (DNA): TGTGCCATCGGCAGCGGGGGGGCCCAGGAGACCCAGTACTTC.

In this sample, this clonotype turned up many times. The V and J genes are TRBV5-1 and TRBJ1-2, with 10 nucleotides matching TRBD1. The V segment lost 2 bases and the J segment 7 bases; nucleotides outside the gene matches: 5. CDR1 and CDR2 from the germline V gene are SGHRS and YFSETQ. This CDR3 contains 14 residues. CDR3: CASSFVTGGFGYTF. The CDR3 DNA is TGCGCCAGCAGCTTTGTGACAGGGGGCTTTGGCTACACCTTC.

This clonotype was picked up many times. The V and J genes are TRBV5-1 and TRBJ2-5, with a weak D call TRBD2 (6 bases). The CDR3 contains 13 residues. V gave up 7 bases and J gave up 2 bases, with 12 bases separating them. The germline V gene has CDR1 SGHRS and CDR2 YFSETQ. This CDR3 is CASGTGEQETQYF. The CDR3 DNA sequence: TGCGCCAGCGGGACGGGGGAACAAGAGACCCAGTACTTC.

The sample holds many counts of this clonotype. The V call is TRBV5-1, the J call TRBJ1-1, with unresolved D. The CDR3 is made up of 12 amino acids. Germline V gene sequence: CDR1 SGHRS, CDR2 YFSETQ. Trimming left V 1 base short and J 7 bases short, with 8 bases between. The CDR3 is CASSLNVGEAFF. CDR3 DNA: TGCGCCAGCAGCTTGAATGTGGGTGAAGCTTTCTTT.

The table lists this clonotype with many counts. The rearrangement links TRBV21-1 to TRBJ1-5; TRBD1 is taken as the D call from the table, unchecked against the DNA. TRBV21-1 is a pseudogene locus. This CDR3 is 16 amino acids long. CDR3 region: CASSKGKGVGNQPQHF. Here the CDR3 DNA reads TGTGCCAGCAGCAAGGGAAAGGGGGTGGGCAATCAGCCCCAGCATTTT.